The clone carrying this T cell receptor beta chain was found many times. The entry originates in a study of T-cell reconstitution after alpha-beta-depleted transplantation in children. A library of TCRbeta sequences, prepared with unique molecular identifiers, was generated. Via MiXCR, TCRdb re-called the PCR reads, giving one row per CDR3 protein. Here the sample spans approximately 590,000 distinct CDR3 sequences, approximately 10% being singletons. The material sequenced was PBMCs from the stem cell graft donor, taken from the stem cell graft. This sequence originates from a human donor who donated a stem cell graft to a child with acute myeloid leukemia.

In DNA, the CDR3 is TGTGCCAGCGGAGGGGAGGGGTCGGGCAATCAGCCCCAGCATTTT. Its protein product is CASGGEGSGNQPQHF. The chain joins TRBV2 to TRBJ1-5, with D possibly TRBD1 on 5 matching bases. The CDR3 loop spans 15 amino acids. Germline values: CDR1 SNHLY, CDR2 FYNNEI. Trimming took off 8 bases at V and 2 bases at J, with 16 bases between the two ends.